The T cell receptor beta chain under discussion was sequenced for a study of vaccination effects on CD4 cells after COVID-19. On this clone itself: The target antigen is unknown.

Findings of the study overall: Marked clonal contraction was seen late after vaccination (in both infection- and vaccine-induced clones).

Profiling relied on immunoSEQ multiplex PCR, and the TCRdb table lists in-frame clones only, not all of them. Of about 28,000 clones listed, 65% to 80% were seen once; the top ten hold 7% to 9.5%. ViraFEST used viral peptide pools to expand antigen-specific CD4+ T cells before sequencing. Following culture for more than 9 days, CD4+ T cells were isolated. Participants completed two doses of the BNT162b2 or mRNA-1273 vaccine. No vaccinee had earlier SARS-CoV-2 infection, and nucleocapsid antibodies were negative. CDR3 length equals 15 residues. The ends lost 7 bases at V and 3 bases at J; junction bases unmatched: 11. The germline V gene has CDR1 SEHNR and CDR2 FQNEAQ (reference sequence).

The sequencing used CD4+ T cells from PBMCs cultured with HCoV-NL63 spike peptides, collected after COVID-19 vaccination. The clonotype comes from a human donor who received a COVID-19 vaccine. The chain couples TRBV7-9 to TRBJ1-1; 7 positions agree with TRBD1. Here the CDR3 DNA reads TGTGCCAGCACCCCAGGGGGGGGGACAGACACTGAAGCTTTCTTT. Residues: CASTPGGGTDTEAFF. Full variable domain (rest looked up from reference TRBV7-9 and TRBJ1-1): DTGVSQNPRHKITKRGQNVTFRCDPISEHNRLYWYRQTLGQGPEFLTYFQNEAQLEKSRLLSDRFSAERPKGSFSTLEIQRTEQGDSAMYLCASTPGGGTDTEAFFGQGTRLTVV.